Below are 23 T cell receptor beta chains sequenced from a single sample in a study of T cell repertoires in cytomegalovirus infection. TCRdb passed the reads through MiXCR, listing each CDR3 protein once. In the table there are 830,000 or so distinct CDR3 sequences, about 31% of which are singletons. Antigen specificity for these receptors is unknown. The sequencing used cultured CD8+ T cells from PBMCs, collected from culture after CMV antigen stimulation. All receptors come from a human donor in good health (CMV status not recorded). Some clones in this sample may be carry-over from other donors' samples.

Only one count was recorded for this clonotype. This chain joins TRBV27 and TRBJ2-7; 8 nucleotides line up with TRBD2. Germline V gene data show CDR1 as MNHEY and CDR2 as SMNVEV (reference sequence). With 7 bases clipped from V and 6 bases from J, the junction kept 11 bases outside the gene matches. The CDR3 loop spans 14 amino acids. This CDR3 reads CASKTGGSVSEQYF. The CDR3 DNA sequence: TGTGCCAGCAAAACGGGAGGGAGCGTCAGCGAGCAGTACTTC.

The rearrangement links TRBV19 to TRBJ2-7; the D gene is possibly TRBD2 (6 bases). The CDR3 loop spans 13 amino acids. CDR1 LNHDA and CDR2 SQIVND come from the germline V gene (reference sequence). V was shortened by 6 bases and J by 5 bases, with 14 bases between the two germline ends. CDR3 bases: TGTGCCAGTAGCCCTGTTGGGGGGAACGAGCAGTACTTC. Translation: CASSPVGGNEQYF.

V gene TRBV28 combines with J gene TRBJ2-7; D is possibly TRBD1 (6 bases). This CDR3 is built from 16 residues. V was cut by 5 bases and J by 1 base, with 18 bases left in between. In germline, CDR1 is MDHEN, CDR2 SYDVKM. The CDR3 region has the DNA TGTGCCAGCAGTACGATTAACACGGACAGTTCCTACGAGCAGTACGTC. Its protein is CASSTINTDSSYEQYV.

This clonotype was seen only a few times. The chain links TRBV7-2 to TRBJ1-4; the D gene is possibly TRBD1 (6 bases). The CDR3 has 15 residues. Germline-derived CDR1 and CDR2 are SGHTA and FQGNSA. V was cut by 5 bases and J by 6 bases, with 16 bases left in between. The CDR3 spells CASSVVGGVDEKLFF. The CDR3 DNA reads TGTGCCAGCAGCGTTGTAGGGGGGGTCGATGAAAAACTGTTTTTT.

The V and J genes are TRBV20-1 and TRBJ1-2, with 7 bases matching TRBD1. The CDR3 is made up of 13 amino acids. J gave up 2 bases and V 3 bases, and 3 bases lay outside the gene matches. Germline lookup yields CDR1 DFQATT and CDR2 SNEGSKA (reference sequence). This chain's CDR3 is CSASDRENYGYTF. The CDR3 DNA is TGCAGTGCTAGTGACAGGGAAAACTATGGCTACACCTTC.

At least ten counts were recorded for this clonotype. The chain is built from TRBV27 and TRBJ1-1; 9 nucleotides agree with TRBD1. V was clipped by 6 bases and J by 1 base; unmatched bases: 3. CDR1 is MNHEY, CDR2 SMNVEV, per germline (reference sequence). CDR3 length: 14 amino acids. CDR3 nucleotide sequence: TGTGCCAGCAGACCGGGACAGGGGAACACTGAAGCTTTCTTT. It yields the protein CASRPGQGNTEAFF.

Ten or more counts support this clonotype. The chain has TRBV2 and TRBJ1-2, with D maybe TRBD1 (5 bases). CDR3 length: 16 amino acids. Trimming cost V 6 bases and J 0 bases, with 17 bases left between them. The germline CDR1 and CDR2 sequences are SNHLY and FYNNEI. CDR3 protein: CASSRVHRRANYGYTF. For the CDR3, the DNA is TGTGCCAGCAGCAGGGTCCATCGGAGAGCTAACTATGGCTACACCTTC.

This clonotype was detected only a few times. The chain has TRBV25-1 and TRBJ2-3, with 9 bases that match TRBD1. V was pared by 6 bases and J by 3 bases, with 7 bases of the junction left unmatched. The CDR3 runs to 15 residues. CDR1 and CDR2 (germline): MGHDK, SYGVNS. The CDR3 region has the DNA TGTGCCAGCAGAGTACGGGACAGGGATACAGATACGCAGTATTTT. Protein product: CASRVRDRDTDTQYF. Supplemented by reference TRBV25-1 and TRBJ2-3, the full variable domain reads EADIYQTPRYLVIGTGKKITLECSQTMGHDKMYWYQQDPGMELHLIHYSYGVNSTEKGDLSSESTVSRIRTEHFPLTLESARPSHTSQYLCASRVRDRDTDTQYFGPGTRLTVL.

This clonotype appeared a single time. The gene calls are TRBV7-6 and TRBJ2-5, with TRBD2 matching 13 bases. V lost 1 base, J lost 5 bases, and 7 bases stayed unmatched. This CDR3 comprises 17 residues. Germline V gene sequence: CDR1 SGHVS, CDR2 FNYEAQ. The CDR3 region is CASSLELAGGILETQYF. The CDR3 DNA follows: TGTGCCAGCAGCTTAGAACTAGCGGGGGGGATCCTGGAGACCCAGTACTTC. The full variable domain, completed using reference TRBV7-6 and TRBJ2-5, is GAGVSQSPRYKVTKRGQDVALRCDPISGHVSLYWYRQALGQGPEFLTYFNYEAQQDKSGLPNDRFSAERPEGSISTLTIQRTEQRDSAMYRCASSLELAGGILETQYFGPGTRLLVL.

V is TRBV10-3 and J is TRBJ2-3, with D maybe TRBD2 (5 bases). V lost 5 bases and J 1 base, leaving 7 bases between the germline ends. The CDR3 is 13 residues long. Germline CDR1 and CDR2: ENHRY and SYGVKD. In nucleotides, the CDR3 is TGTGCCATCAGTTTCGGGGGCACAGATACGCAGTATTTT. This codes for CAISFGGTDTQYF.

J is TRBJ1-2 and V is TRBV7-9, with 7 bases that match TRBD1. Germline V lookup: CDR1 SEHNR, CDR2 FQNEAQ (reference sequence). The CDR3 extends over 13 amino acids. Unmatched junction bases numbered 5, after V lost 4 bases and J lost 6 bases. CDR3 DNA: TGTGCCAGCAGCTCCAACAGGGGAAATGGCTACACCTTC. This sequence encodes CASSSNRGNGYTF.

This sequence joins TRBV20-1 and TRBJ2-3; 8 bases are a match to TRBD2. The V segment lost 4 bases and the J segment 0 bases; nucleotides outside the gene matches: 12. The CDR3 is made up of 17 amino acids. Germline CDR1 reads DFQATT; CDR2 reads SNEGSKA (reference sequence). The CDR3 loop reads CSAIPGTSGWSTDTQYF. The CDR3 DNA is TGCAGTGCTATCCCAGGTACTAGCGGATGGAGCACAGATACGCAGTATTTT.

The rearrangement joins TRBV7-2 to TRBJ1-2; no clear D gene. With 4 bases removed from V and 6 bases from J, the gap between germline ends came to 18 bases. The length of the CDR3 is 15 residues. Germline V gene data show CDR1 as SGHTA and CDR2 as FQGNSA. The CDR3 is CASSSAGSPRDGYTF. CDR3 nucleotide sequence: TGTGCCAGCAGCTCTGCCGGGTCTCCTAGGGATGGCTACACCTTC.

The V gene is TRBV6-5, the J gene TRBJ1-1; weak D call: TRBD1 (5 bases). CDR1 is MNHEY and CDR2 is SVGAGI in the germline V gene. Trimming stripped 2 bases from V and 10 bases from J, with 17 bases between. The CDR3 runs to 14 residues. This CDR3 reads CASSYGSLRVGAFF. The CDR3 nucleotides are TGTGCCAGCAGTTACGGATCACTCAGGGTTGGAGCTTTCTTT.

The chain has TRBV4-3 and TRBJ1-2, with 10 positions matching TRBD1. CDR3 length: 15 amino acids. After removal of 0 bases from V and 3 bases from J, the junction contained 1 base not matched to a gene. The germline CDR1 and CDR2 sequences are LGHNA and YSLEER. The CDR3 coding sequence is TGCGCCAGCAGCCAAGAAGGGACAGGGGACTATGGCTACACCTTC. Protein: CASSQEGTGDYGYTF.

The chain couples TRBV27 to TRBJ1-1, with a weak D call TRBD1 (5 bases). Germline V lookup: CDR1 MNHEY, CDR2 SMNVEV (reference sequence). With 3 bases removed from V and 10 bases from J, the gap between germline ends came to 18 bases. This CDR3 region has 14 residues. The CDR3 loop is CASSLDPGGERAFF. CDR3 nucleotide sequence: TGTGCCAGCAGTTTGGACCCCGGAGGGGAGAGAGCTTTCTTT.

This clonotype showed up many times. The chain joins TRBV7-8 to TRBJ1-1; maybe TRBD1 (5 bases). Trimming stripped 1 base from V and 8 bases from J, with 11 bases between. Germline V gene lookup returns CDR1 SGHVS and CDR2 FQNEAQ. This CDR3 region has 13 residues. The CDR3 bases are TGTGCCAGCAGCTTAGGGGTGGCAGGGGAAGCTTTCTTT. Its translation: CASSLGVAGEAFF.

The chain joins TRBV6-5 to TRBJ2-1, with TRBD2 matching 10 bases. This CDR3 region has 14 residues. J gave up 10 bases and V 2 bases, and 5 bases lay outside the gene matches. Germline V gives CDR1 MNHEY, CDR2 SVGAGI. CDR3 sequence reads: CASSYVLAGNEQFF. Written as DNA, the CDR3 is TGTGCCAGCAGTTACGTACTAGCGGGGAACGAGCAGTTCTTC.

This clonotype has more than one count but fewer than ten. V and J are TRBV4-1 and TRBJ2-1; the match to TRBD2 covers 15 bases. Germline assignment: CDR1 MGHRA and CDR2 YSYEKL. This CDR3 has 17 amino acids. V lost 3 bases and J lost 7; bases outside the gene matches: 7. The CDR3 nucleotides are TGCGCCAGCAGCCACCCGGGACTAGCGGGGGGCCATAATGAGCAGTTCTTC. It yields the protein CASSHPGLAGGHNEQFF.

The chain recombines TRBV11-3 with TRBJ2-1; D might be TRBD1 (6 bases). Trimming removed 3 bases from V and 5 bases from J, with 14 bases in between. Germline V lookup: CDR1 SGHNT, CDR2 YENEEA. This CDR3 is 15 amino acids long. The CDR3 reads CASSFYTGSDNEQFF. Written as DNA, the CDR3 is TGTGCCAGCAGCTTTTACACAGGGAGCGACAATGAGCAGTTCTTC.

In regard to this clonotype: Because it lacks the conserved phenylalanine or tryptophan at the end, this CDR3 is likely a read error. The chain employs TRBV6-8 and TRBJ2-7, with D unclear. The length of the CDR3 is 14 residues. V was cut by 0 bases and J by 2 bases, with 8 bases left in between. CDR1 MNHGY and CDR2 SAAAGT come from the germline V gene. The CDR3 coding sequence is TGTGCCAGCAGTTACTCTGCTGGAACCTACGAGCAGTACCTC. Residues: CASSYSAGTYEQYL.

The genes are TRBV7-9 and TRBJ2-7; perhaps TRBD1 as D (5 bases). Trimming shortened V by 3 bases and J by 3 bases, and 9 bases separated the two germline ends. The CDR3 is 13 amino acids. Germline V CDR1 and CDR2: SEHNR, FQNEAQ (reference sequence). CDR3 DNA sequence: TGTGCCAGCAGCTTCCAGGGTTACTACGAGCAGTACTTC. Its protein product is CASSFQGYYEQYF.

The table lists this clonotype with a few counts. The chain is built from TRBV11-1 and TRBJ1-6; the D gene is possibly TRBD1 (6 bases). The CDR3 covers 16 residues. The ends were cut back, 0 bases at V and 6 bases at J, with 12 bases in the middle. In germline, CDR1 is SGHAT, CDR2 FQDESV (reference sequence). CDR3 in amino acids: CASSLASWDTNSPLHF. The CDR3 DNA reads as TGTGCCAGCAGCTTAGCTTCCTGGGACACTAATTCACCCCTCCACTTT. The variable domain in full, with the rest retrieved from reference TRBV11-1 and TRBJ1-6, is EAEVAQSPRYKITEKSQAVAFWCDPISGHATLYWYRQILGQGPELLVQFQDESVVDDSQLPKDRFSAERLKGVDSTLKIQPAELGDSAMYLCASSLASWDTNSPLHFGNGTRLTVT.